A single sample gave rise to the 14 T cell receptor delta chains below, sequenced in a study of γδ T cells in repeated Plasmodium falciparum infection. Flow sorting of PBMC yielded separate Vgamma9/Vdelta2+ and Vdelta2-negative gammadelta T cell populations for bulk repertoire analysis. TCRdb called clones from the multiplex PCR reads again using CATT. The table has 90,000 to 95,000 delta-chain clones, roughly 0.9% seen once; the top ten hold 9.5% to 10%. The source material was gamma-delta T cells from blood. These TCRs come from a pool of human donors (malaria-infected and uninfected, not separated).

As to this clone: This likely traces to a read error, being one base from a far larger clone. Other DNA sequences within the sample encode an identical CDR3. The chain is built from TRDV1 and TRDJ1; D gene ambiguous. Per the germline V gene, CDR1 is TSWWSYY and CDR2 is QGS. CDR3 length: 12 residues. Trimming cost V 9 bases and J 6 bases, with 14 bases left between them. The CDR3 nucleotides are TGTGCTCTAGGGAACGGGACGTATAAACTCATCTTT. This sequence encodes CALGNGTYKLIF.

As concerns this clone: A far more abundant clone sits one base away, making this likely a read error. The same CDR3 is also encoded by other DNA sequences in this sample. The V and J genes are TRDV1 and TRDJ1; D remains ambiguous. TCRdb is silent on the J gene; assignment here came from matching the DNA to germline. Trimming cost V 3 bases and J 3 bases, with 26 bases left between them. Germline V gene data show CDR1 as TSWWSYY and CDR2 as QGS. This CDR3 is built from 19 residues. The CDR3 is CALGEPPRRLRRGSDKLIF. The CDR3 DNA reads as TGTGCTCTTGGGGAGCCCCCTCGGCGACTAAGGAGGGGTTCCGATAAACTCATCTTT.

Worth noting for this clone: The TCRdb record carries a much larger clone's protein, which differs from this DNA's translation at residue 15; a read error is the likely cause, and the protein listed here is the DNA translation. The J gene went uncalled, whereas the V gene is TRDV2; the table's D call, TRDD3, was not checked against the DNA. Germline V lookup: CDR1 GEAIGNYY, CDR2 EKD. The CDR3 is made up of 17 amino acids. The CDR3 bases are TGTGCCTGTGACAAGGTGGGTGACCCAAGTAGGAAAGCACAACACTTCTTT. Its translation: CACDKVGDPSRKAQHFF.

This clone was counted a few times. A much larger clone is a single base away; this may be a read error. The chain's CDR3 is CALGENGDRTLTDRLIF. The CDR3 DNA sequence: TGTGCTCTTGGGGAAAATGGGGACCGTACACTCACCGATAGACTCATCTTT. The V gene is TRDV1, the J gene TRDJ1; possibly TRDD3 for D (5 bases). Germline assignment: CDR1 TSWWSYY and CDR2 QGS. The CDR3 has 17 residues.

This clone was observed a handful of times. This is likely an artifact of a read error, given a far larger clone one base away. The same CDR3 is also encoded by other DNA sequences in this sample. In DNA, the CDR3 is TGTGCCCCCTTATCCACCGGGGATACATACACCGATAAACTCATCTTT. Protein: CAPLSTGDTYTDKLIF. V gene TRDV3 combines with J gene TRDJ1; TRDD3 aligns across 8 bases. Because TCRdb records no J gene, it was assigned here through a match of the DNA to germline. The CDR3 is 16 amino acids. V lost 5 bases to trimming and J lost 0 bases; unmatched junction nucleotides: 14. Germline V gene sequence: CDR1 TVYSNPD, CDR2 GDNSRS (reference sequence).

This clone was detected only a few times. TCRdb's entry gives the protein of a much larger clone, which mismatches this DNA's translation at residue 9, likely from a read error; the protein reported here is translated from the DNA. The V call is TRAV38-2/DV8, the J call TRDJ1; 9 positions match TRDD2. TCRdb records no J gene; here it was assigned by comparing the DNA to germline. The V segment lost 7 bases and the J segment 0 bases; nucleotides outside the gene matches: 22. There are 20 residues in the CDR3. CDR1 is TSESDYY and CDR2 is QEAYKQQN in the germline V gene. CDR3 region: CAYLPSYKRINIVYTDKLIF. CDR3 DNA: TGTGCTTATTTACCTTCCTACAAGAGAATAAATATTGTCTACACCGATAAACTCATCTTT.

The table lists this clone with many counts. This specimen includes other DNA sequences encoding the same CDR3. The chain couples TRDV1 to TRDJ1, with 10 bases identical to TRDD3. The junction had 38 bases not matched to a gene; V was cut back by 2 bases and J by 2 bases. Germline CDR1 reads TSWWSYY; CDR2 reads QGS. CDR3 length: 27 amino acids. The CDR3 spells CALGESEDPTPSSGDTRIGWDTDKLIF. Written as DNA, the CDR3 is TGTGCTCTTGGGGAAAGTGAGGATCCTACGCCCTCTTCGGGGGATACGCGTATAGGATGGGATACCGATAAACTCATCTTT.

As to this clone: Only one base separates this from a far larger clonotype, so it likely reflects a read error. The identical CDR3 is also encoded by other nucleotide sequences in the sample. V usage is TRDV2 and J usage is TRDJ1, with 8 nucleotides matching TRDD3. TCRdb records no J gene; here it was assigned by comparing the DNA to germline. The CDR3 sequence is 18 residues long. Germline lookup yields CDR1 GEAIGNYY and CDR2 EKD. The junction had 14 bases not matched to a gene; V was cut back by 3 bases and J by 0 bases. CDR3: CACDGIETLGDYTDKLIF. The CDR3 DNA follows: TGTGCCTGTGACGGAATCGAAACGCTGGGGGACTACACCGATAAACTCATCTTT.

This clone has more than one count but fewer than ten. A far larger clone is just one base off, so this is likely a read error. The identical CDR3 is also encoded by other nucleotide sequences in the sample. The CDR3 coding sequence is TGTGCCTGTGATACCGTGGGGGATACTTTGACAGCACAACTCTTCTTT. Protein product: CACDTVGDTLTAQLFF. The rearrangement joins TRDV2 to TRDJ2, with 9 bases matching TRDD3. TCRdb records no J gene; here it was assigned by comparing the DNA to germline. Germline CDR1 is GEAIGNYY and CDR2 is EKD. The CDR3 contains 16 residues. Germline trimming cut 4 bases from V and 0 bases from J; bases unmatched to any gene: 5.

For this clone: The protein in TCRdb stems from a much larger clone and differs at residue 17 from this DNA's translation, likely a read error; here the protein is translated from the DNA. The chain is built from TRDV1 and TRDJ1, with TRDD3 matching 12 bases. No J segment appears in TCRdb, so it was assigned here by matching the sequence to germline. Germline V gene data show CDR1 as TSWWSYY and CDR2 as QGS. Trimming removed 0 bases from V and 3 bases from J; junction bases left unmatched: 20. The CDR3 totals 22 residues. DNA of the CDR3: TGTGCTCTTGGGGAACTAAGGTTTTTCCTACCGTACTGGGGGATACATGCCGATAAACTCATCTTT. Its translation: CALGELRFFLPYWGIHADKLIF.

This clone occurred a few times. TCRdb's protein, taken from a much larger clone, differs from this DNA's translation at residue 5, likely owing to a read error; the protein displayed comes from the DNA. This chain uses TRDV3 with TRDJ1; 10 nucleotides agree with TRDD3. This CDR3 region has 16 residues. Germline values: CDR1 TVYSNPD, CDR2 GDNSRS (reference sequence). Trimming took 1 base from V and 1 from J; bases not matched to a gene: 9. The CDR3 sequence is CAFTLPWGIPTDKLIF. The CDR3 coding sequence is TGTGCCTTTACCCTCCCTTGGGGGATACCCACCGATAAACTCATCTTT.

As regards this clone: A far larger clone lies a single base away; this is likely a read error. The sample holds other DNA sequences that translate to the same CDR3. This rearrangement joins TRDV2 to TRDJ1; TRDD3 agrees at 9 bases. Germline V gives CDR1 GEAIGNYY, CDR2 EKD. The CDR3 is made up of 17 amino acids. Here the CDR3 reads CACDPLGDMDYTDKLIF. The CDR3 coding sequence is TGTGCCTGTGACCCGTTGGGGGATATGGACTACACCGATAAACTCATTTTT.

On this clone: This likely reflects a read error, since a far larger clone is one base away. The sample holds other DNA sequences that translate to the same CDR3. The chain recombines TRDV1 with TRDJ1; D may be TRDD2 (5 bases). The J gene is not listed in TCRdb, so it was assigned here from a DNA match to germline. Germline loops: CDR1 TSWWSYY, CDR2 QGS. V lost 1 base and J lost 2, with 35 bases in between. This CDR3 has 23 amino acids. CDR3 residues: CALGEPPSILVGWPELGTDKLIF. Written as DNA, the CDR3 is TGTGCTCTTGGGGAACCCCCTAGTATCCTAGTAGGGTGGCCTGAGCTTGGGACCGATAAACTCATCTTT.

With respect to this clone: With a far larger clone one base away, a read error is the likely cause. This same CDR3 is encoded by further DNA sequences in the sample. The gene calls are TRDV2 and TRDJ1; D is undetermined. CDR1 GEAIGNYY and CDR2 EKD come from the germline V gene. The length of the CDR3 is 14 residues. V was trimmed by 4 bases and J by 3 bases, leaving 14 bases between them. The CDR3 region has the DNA TGTGCCTGTGATCTAATCATGAGAGCCGATAAACTCATCTTT. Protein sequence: CACDLIMRADKLIF.